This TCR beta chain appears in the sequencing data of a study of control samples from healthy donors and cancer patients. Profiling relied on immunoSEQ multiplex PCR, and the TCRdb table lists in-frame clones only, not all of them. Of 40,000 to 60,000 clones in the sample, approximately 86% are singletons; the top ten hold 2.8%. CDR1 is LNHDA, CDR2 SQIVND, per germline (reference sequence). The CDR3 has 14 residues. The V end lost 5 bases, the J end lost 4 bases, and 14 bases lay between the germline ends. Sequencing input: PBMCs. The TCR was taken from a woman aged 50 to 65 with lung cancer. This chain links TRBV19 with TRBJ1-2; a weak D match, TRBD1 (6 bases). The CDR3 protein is CASSGRQAPYGYTF. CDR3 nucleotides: TGTGCCAGTAGTGGGCGACAGGCTCCCTATGGCTACACCTTC.